Presented here are 18 T cell receptor beta chains from one specimen sequenced in a study of graft-versus-host responses after intestinal transplantation. The method was immunoSEQ multiplex PCR; TCRdb's version includes in-frame clones alone and lacks a portion of them. The profile covers some 86,000 clones, with about 90% appearing a single time and about 6.3% taken by the ten largest. These receptors are not linked to any known antigen. The sequencing used unstimulated CD8+ T cells sorted from spleen or lymph node cells, collected before intestinal transplant. The receptors originated from a human donor who received an intestinal transplant.

V usage is TRBV6-5 and J usage is TRBJ2-5; D is possibly TRBD1 (6 bases). This CDR3 region has 15 residues. Germline V gene data show CDR1 as MNHEY and CDR2 as SVGAGI. The V and J ends lost 5 bases and 4 bases respectively, with 17 bases between them. DNA of the CDR3: TGTGCCAGCAGTCAGCTAGGGGGATCAAGAGAGACCCAGTACTTC. Protein sequence: CASSQLGGSRETQYF.

The chain uses TRBV6-5 and TRBJ1-1; TRBD1 matches 9 bases. With V trimmed by 7 bases and J by 3 bases, 3 bases remained unmatched. Germline CDR1 MNHEY, CDR2 SVGAGI. The CDR3 has 13 amino acids. This chain's CDR3 is CASKTGGYTEAFF. The CDR3 DNA is TGTGCCAGCAAAACAGGGGGCTACACTGAAGCTTTCTTT.

The chain has TRBV12-5 and TRBJ2-1, with 9 nucleotides matching TRBD1. The CDR3 covers 16 residues. CDR1 LGHNT and CDR2 FRNRAP come from the germline V gene. V shed 2 bases, J shed 8 bases, and the junction held 10 bases outside the gene matches. CDR3 nucleotides: TGTGCTAGTGGTTTGTATTTGGGACAGGGTGAGGATGAGCAGTTCTTC. It codes for CASGLYLGQGEDEQFF.

This clone was found once. This chain links TRBV4-2 with TRBJ2-5; D remains ambiguous. This CDR3 has 13 amino acids. V lost 3 bases and J 5 bases, leaving 10 bases between the germline ends. Germline CDR1 is LGHNA and CDR2 is YNFKEQ. The CDR3: CASSHPVGETQYF. Here the CDR3 DNA reads TGTGCCAGCAGCCACCCGGTAGGGGAGACCCAGTACTTC.

V gene TRBV13 combines with J gene TRBJ1-2; TRBD1 matches 11 bases. J gave up 2 bases and V 4 bases, and 3 bases lay outside the gene matches. Germline assignment: CDR1 PRHDT and CDR2 FYEKMQ (reference sequence). CDR3 length equals 15 residues. The CDR3 here is CASSWGTGGNYGYTF. The CDR3 coding sequence is TGTGCCAGCAGCTGGGGGACAGGGGGAAACTATGGCTACACCTTC.

In nucleotides, the CDR3 is TGTGCCAGCAGCGTAGAACTGGGGGAGCCGTATTTT. Protein: CASSVELGEPYF. The chain uses TRBV9 and TRBJ2-3, with D tentatively TRBD1 or TRBD2 (5 bases each). CDR1 SGDLS and CDR2 YYNGEE come from the germline V gene. V lost 0 bases to trimming and J lost 14 bases, with 13 bases between them. CDR3 length: 12 amino acids.

This sequence joins TRBV2 and TRBJ1-6; no clear D. Between the trimmed V and J ends, which lost 5 bases and 0 bases, there was a span of 8 bases. The CDR3 has 15 residues. Germline V gene data show CDR1 as SNHLY and CDR2 as FYNNEI. The CDR3 DNA is TGTGCCAGCAGTCCTAGGAGCTCCTATAATTCACCCCTCCACTTT. Amino acid sequence: CASSPRSSYNSPLHF.

The chain recombines TRBV7-9 with TRBJ2-1; D is unclear. This CDR3 region has 12 residues. Germline V CDR1 and CDR2: SEHNR, FQNEAQ (reference sequence). Trimming removed 1 base from V and 5 bases from J, with 3 bases in between. CDR3 sequence: CASSLDNNEQFF. CDR3 DNA sequence: TGTGCCAGCAGCTTAGACAACAATGAGCAGTTCTTC.

CDR3 nucleotide sequence: TGCGCCAGCAGCCCTCAGCGGCGGGAGTTGATCACAGATACGCAGTATTTT. Translating gives CASSPQRRELITDTQYF. This rearrangement joins TRBV4-1 to TRBJ2-3, with TRBD2 matching 7 bases. The ends lost 4 bases at V and 2 bases at J; junction bases unmatched: 12. The CDR3 spans 17 residues. Germline V lookup: CDR1 MGHRA, CDR2 YSYEKL.

Written as DNA, the CDR3 is TGCGCCAGCAGCCAGCCGGGATCTAATAGGGGCTACACCTTC. It codes for CASSQPGSNRGYTF. The chain uses TRBV4-1 and TRBJ1-2; no clear D. The CDR3 loop spans 14 amino acids. CDR1 is MGHRA, CDR2 YSYEKL, per germline. Deletions cut 3 bases from V and 8 bases from J, with 16 bases between.

The V and J genes are TRBV19 and TRBJ2-3, with 11 bases aligning to TRBD2. Losses at the gene ends were 5 bases for V and 2 bases for J; bases not matched to a gene: 3. Germline V gene lookup returns CDR1 LNHDA and CDR2 SQIVND (reference sequence). The CDR3 is 15 residues long. The CDR3 here is CASSLAGGFTDTQYF. DNA of the CDR3: TGTGCCAGTAGTCTAGCGGGGGGCTTCACAGATACGCAGTATTTT.

This sequence joins TRBV2 and TRBJ1-5; D is possibly TRBD1 (6 bases). CDR1 and CDR2 (germline): SNHLY, FYNNEI. This CDR3 comprises 15 residues. The V end lost 5 bases, the J end lost 1 base, and 12 bases lay between the germline ends. As DNA, the CDR3 is TGTGCCAGCAGTTCAGACGGGACAAGCAATCAGCCCCAGCATTTT. Encoded protein: CASSSDGTSNQPQHF.

The rearrangement links TRBV5-1 to TRBJ2-7, with a weak D call TRBD2 (5 bases). This CDR3 comprises 13 residues. CDR1 and CDR2 from the germline V gene are SGHRS and YFSETQ. V lost 2 bases and J 2 bases, leaving 8 bases between the germline ends. The CDR3 DNA follows: TGCGCCAGCAGCTTTTCGGGGACCTACGAGCAGTACTTC. It is translated as CASSFSGTYEQYF.

The chain is built from TRBV2 and TRBJ2-7, with TRBD1 as a possible D gene (6 bases). The germline V gene encodes CDR1 SNHLY and CDR2 FYNNEI. This CDR3 spans 14 amino acids. The V end was cut by 6 bases, the J end by 5 bases, with 17 bases between. The CDR3 coding sequence is TGTGCCAGCAGACGGACAGAAGGGATACACGAGCAGTACTTC. It is translated as CASRRTEGIHEQYF.

The rearrangement uses TRBV11-1 and TRBJ1-1; D is possibly TRBD1 (6 bases). There are 14 residues in the CDR3. The germline gives CDR1 SGHAT, CDR2 FQDESV (reference sequence). Trimming removed 3 bases from V and 5 bases from J, with 13 bases in between. The CDR3 region has the DNA TGTGCCAGCAGCTTCCACAGGGAGCGGACTGAAGCTTTCTTT. Translated, it gives CASSFHRERTEAFF.

The chain links TRBV5-1 to TRBJ2-3; D remains ambiguous. Germline V CDR1 and CDR2: SGHRS, YFSETQ. The CDR3 sequence is 16 residues long. V lost 1 base and J 6 bases, leaving 18 bases between the germline ends. CDR3 nucleotide sequence: TGCGCCAGCAGCTTGTGGCCAAAAGAAGGGCGGGATACGCAGTATTTT. It specifies CASSLWPKEGRDTQYF.

The genes are TRBV6-1 and TRBJ2-7; D possibly corresponds to TRBD1 (6 bases). V was trimmed by 6 bases and J by 3 bases, leaving 12 bases between them. The CDR3 consists of 13 residues. Germline CDR1 is MNHNS and CDR2 is SASEGT. CDR3 nucleotide sequence: TGTGCCAGCAGAAGCCGGGACAACTACGAGCAGTACTTC. Its protein product is CASRSRDNYEQYF.

By frequency in the sample, this clone is medium-sized (0.01 to 0.1%). The chain joins TRBV12-5 to TRBJ1-6; a possible D gene is TRBD1 (5 bases). Trimming cost V 1 base and J 0 bases, with 16 bases left between them. Germline CDR1 and CDR2: LGHNT and FRNRAP. The CDR3 extends over 19 amino acids. CDR3 sequence reads: CASGLETGLLSSYNSPLHF. In nucleotides, the CDR3 is TGTGCTAGTGGTTTGGAAACGGGACTCCTGAGCTCCTATAATTCACCCCTCCACTTT.